The entry that follows covers one T cell receptor beta chain sequence. As yet, its antigen is unknown. Unique molecular identifiers were attached to individual cDNA molecules. From the 5' RACE reads, TCRdb called clonotypes with MiXCR, one entry per CDR3 protein. The sample has roughly 32,000 distinct CDR3 sequences; around 7% are singletons. The CDR3 loop spans 15 amino acids. V gave up 2 bases and J gave up 8 bases; unmatched junction bases: 9. Germline V lookup: CDR1 KGHSH, CDR2 LQKENI. This sample was taken from a study of early T cells in non-severe SARS-CoV-2 infection. The wider study: Unpaired chains resulted from sequencing bulk RNA of unsorted whole blood.

Study-level points and caveats: There was a bias toward anti-spike CD8 responses in VDJdb matching, which missed private and CD4 specificities.

The receptor was isolated from an adult who was a healthcare worker with PCR-confirmed SARS-CoV-2 infection or an uninfected control (not recorded which). Sample: whole blood. This chain connects TRBV18 to TRBJ2-4, with 7 bases fitting TRBD1. CDR3 in amino acids: CASSPNRDSLDIQYF. CDR3 DNA sequence: TGTGCCAGCTCACCAAACCGGGACAGCCTGGACATTCAGTACTTC.